These 28 T cell receptor beta chains came from one sample sequenced in a study of blood T cell repertoires in COVID-19. This table comes from immunoSEQ multiplex PCR, and its TCRdb copy is limited to in-frame clones, with some not included. The sample lists under 350,000 clones, 90% seen once, with 2.6% in the top ten. The sample consisted of PBMCs or T cells enriched from blood (not recorded which). The source of these receptors is a man in his 60s who had recovered from COVID-19.

V gene TRBV5-4 combines with J gene TRBJ1-3; perhaps TRBD1 as D (6 bases). There are 15 residues in the CDR3. The V end lost 4 bases, the J end lost 0 bases, and 11 bases lay between the germline ends. Germline assignment: CDR1 SGHNT and CDR2 YYREEE (reference sequence). In DNA form, the CDR3 reads TGTGCCAGCAGCCGGGACACAAGCTCTGGAAACACCATATATTTT. This translates into CASSRDTSSGNTIYF.

The chain couples TRBV19 to TRBJ1-2; TRBD1 matches at 8 bases. This CDR3 spans 19 amino acids. Germline V CDR1 and CDR2: LNHDA, SQIVND (reference sequence). V shed 3 bases, J shed 0 bases, and the junction held 15 bases outside the gene matches. CDR3 loop: CASSIGSGGTGNANYGYTF. The CDR3 coding sequence is TGTGCCAGTAGTATCGGGTCAGGAGGGACAGGCAACGCTAACTATGGCTACACCTTC.

The gene calls are TRBV10-3 and TRBJ1-2; D is uncertain. Deletions cut 3 bases from V and 4 bases from J, with 6 bases between. Per the germline V gene, CDR1 is ENHRY and CDR2 is SYGVKD. The CDR3 contains 12 residues. CDR3 DNA: TGTGCCATCAGTGATACGGGCTATGGCTACACCTTC. Its translation is CAISDTGYGYTF.

The chain couples TRBV7-6 to TRBJ1-4, with 9 bases identical to TRBD1. The CDR3 runs 16 residues. Germline trimming cut 1 base from V and 1 base from J; bases unmatched to any gene: 1. Looked up from germline, CDR1 is SGHVS and CDR2 is FNYEAQ. The CDR3 region is CASSLGTGETNEKLFF. CDR3 in DNA: TGTGCCAGCAGCTTAGGGACAGGGGAAACTAATGAAAAACTGTTTTTT.

The rearrangement joins TRBV12-3 or TRBV12-4 to TRBJ1-1; 7 bases fit TRBD1. Losses at the gene ends were 5 bases for V and 6 bases for J; bases not matched to a gene: 6. This CDR3 has 13 residues. CDR3 DNA: TGTGCCAGCAGTCAGACAGGGACGCCTGAAGCTTTCTTT. Protein sequence: CASSQTGTPEAFF.

The chain joins TRBV3-1 (or the pseudogene TRBV3-2) to TRBJ1-2; no definite D call. CDR1 LGHDT and CDR2 YNNKEL come from the germline V gene (reference sequence). V was clipped by 0 bases and J by 6 bases, with 8 bases between them. This CDR3 has 13 amino acids. CDR3 DNA: TGTGCCAGCAGCCAAGAATATAGCCATGGCTACACCTTC. This translates into CASSQEYSHGYTF.

The chain carries TRBV10-3 and TRBJ1-2; D not certain. With 0 bases removed from V and 0 bases from J, the gap between germline ends came to 11 bases. The germline V gene has CDR1 ENHRY and CDR2 SYGVKD. This CDR3 region has 16 residues. CDR3 nucleotides: TGTGCCATCAGTGAGTCGTGGGCCGCGACTAACTATGGCTACACCTTC. Amino acids: CAISESWAATNYGYTF.

The chain has TRBV27 and TRBJ1-1; D uncertain. The CDR3 has 13 amino acids. Trimming took 2 bases from V and 4 from J, leaving 8 bases between them. Germline-derived CDR1 and CDR2 are MNHEY and SMNVEV (reference sequence). CDR3 DNA sequence: TGTGCCAGCAGTTTAGAGGGCACCACTGAAGCTTTCTTT. Amino acid sequence: CASSLEGTTEAFF.

The V and J genes are TRBV27 and TRBJ2-1; tentatively, D is TRBD2 (5 bases). From germline, CDR1 is MNHEY and CDR2 SMNVEV (reference sequence). The germline V and J ends were trimmed by 2 bases and 0 bases, with 17 bases remaining between them. This CDR3 is built from 18 residues. The CDR3 is CASSLVDSLRGSYNEQFF. The CDR3 DNA reads as TGTGCCAGCAGTTTAGTGGACTCCCTCAGAGGCTCCTACAATGAGCAGTTCTTC.

Here the CDR3 reads CASSISSRGRRNTEAFF. CDR3 nucleotides: TGTGCCAGTAGTATATCGTCGCGCGGGCGGAGGAACACTGAAGCTTTCTTT. The gene calls are TRBV19 and TRBJ1-1; the D is unclear. V lost 2 bases to trimming and J lost 1 base, with 17 bases between them. Germline CDR1 and CDR2: LNHDA and SQIVND (reference sequence). There are 17 residues in the CDR3.

The V and J genes are TRBV11-2 and TRBJ2-2; D is perhaps TRBD2 (6 bases). CDR1 and CDR2 from the germline V gene are SGHAT and FQNNGV. The V and J ends lost 5 bases and 1 base respectively, with 11 bases between them. This CDR3 has 15 residues. CDR3 in amino acids: CASSVGSRNTGELFF. CDR3 DNA sequence: TGTGCCAGCAGCGTCGGGAGCCGGAACACCGGGGAGCTGTTTTTT.

The J gene is TRBJ2-5, the V gene TRBV4-1, with 10 bases lining up with TRBD1. The length of the CDR3 is 16 residues. Germline trimming cut 2 bases from V and 5 bases from J; bases unmatched to any gene: 8. In germline, CDR1 is MGHRA, CDR2 YSYEKL. The chain's CDR3 is CASSQTRQGARETQYF. As DNA, the CDR3 is TGCGCCAGCAGCCAAACAAGACAGGGGGCAAGGGAGACCCAGTACTTC.

V is TRBV30 and J is TRBJ2-7, with 7 bases fitting TRBD1. The germline V gene encodes CDR1 GTSNPN and CDR2 SVGIG (reference sequence). This CDR3 has 13 amino acids. V was pared by 7 bases and J by 0 bases, with 6 bases of the junction left unmatched. CDR3 bases: TGTGCCTCATATCCAGGGGGCTCCTACGAGCAGTACTTC. Encoded protein: CASYPGGSYEQYF.

The V and J genes are TRBV19 and TRBJ1-5; D ambiguous. The CDR3 loop spans 16 amino acids. Germline CDR1 is LNHDA and CDR2 is SQIVND (reference sequence). Trimming took off 3 bases at V and 6 bases at J, with 18 bases between the two ends. CDR3 amino acids: CASSMPAQLGSQPQHF. CDR3 coding DNA: TGTGCCAGTAGTATGCCCGCCCAGTTAGGGAGTCAGCCCCAGCATTTT.

This clone has only one observation. The chain combines TRBV6-5 with TRBJ2-7, with D possibly being TRBD1 (6 bases). The V end lost 4 bases, the J end lost 3 bases, and 10 bases lay between the germline ends. The CDR3 contains 13 residues. Looked up from germline, CDR1 is MNHEY and CDR2 is SVGAGI. CDR3 sequence: CASSSTGYYEQYF. The CDR3 region has the DNA TGTGCCAGCAGTTCGACAGGTTACTACGAGCAGTACTTC.

V usage is TRBV24-1 and J usage is TRBJ1-2, with TRBD1 identical over 9 bases. CDR1 is KGHDR and CDR2 is SFDVKD in the germline V gene. Trimming took 3 bases from V and 8 from J; bases not matched to a gene: 9. CDR3 size: 15 residues. The CDR3 is CATSDTGTGPGGYTF. In DNA form, the CDR3 reads TGTGCCACCAGTGATACCGGGACAGGGCCTGGAGGCTACACCTTC.

This sequence joins TRBV5-1 and TRBJ2-5, with TRBD2 as a possible D gene (7 bases). Germline CDR1 reads SGHRS; CDR2 reads YFSETQ. CDR3 length: 15 residues. The V end lost 0 bases, the J end lost 5 bases, and 14 bases lay between the germline ends. CDR3 amino acids: CASSLGGGAPETQYF. The CDR3 region has the DNA TGCGCCAGCAGCTTGGGTGGGGGGGCACCGGAGACCCAGTACTTC.

The chain couples TRBV4-2 to TRBJ1-5; 9 nucleotides match TRBD1. The CDR3 runs to 14 residues. Germline-derived CDR1 and CDR2 are LGHNA and YNFKEQ. V was pared by 3 bases and J by 5 bases, with 2 bases of the junction left unmatched. The CDR3 DNA reads TGTGCCAGCAGCCAGACAGGGGGTGATCAGCCCCAGCATTTT. It specifies CASSQTGGDQPQHF.

This chain joins TRBV5-5 and TRBJ2-5, with TRBD1 matching over 7 bases. Trimming cost V 0 bases and J 4 bases; bases outside gene matches: 9. The CDR3 is 16 amino acids. Germline values: CDR1 SGHKS, CDR2 YYEKEE (reference sequence). The CDR3 reads CASSLDPGQPRETQYF. The CDR3 DNA sequence: TGTGCCAGCAGCTTGGACCCGGGACAGCCAAGAGAGACCCAGTACTTC.

V usage is TRBV27 and J usage is TRBJ2-7; 7 nucleotides match TRBD1. CDR1 and CDR2 (germline): MNHEY, SMNVEV (reference sequence). This CDR3 region has 15 residues. V shed 3 bases and J 5 bases; nucleotides not matched to a gene: 10. DNA for the CDR3: TGTGCCAGCAGTTTTGTCCGGGACAGAGTCCACGAGCAGTACTTC. It yields the protein CASSFVRDRVHEQYF.

V is TRBV27 and J is TRBJ2-7; perhaps TRBD1 as D (5 bases). Trimming removed 4 bases from V and 4 bases from J, with 14 bases in between. The germline V gene has CDR1 MNHEY and CDR2 SMNVEV (reference sequence). This CDR3 spans 14 amino acids. CDR3 sequence reads: CASSWAGSLYEQYF. DNA for the CDR3: TGTGCCAGCAGTTGGGCAGGGTCTTTGTACGAGCAGTACTTC.

The chain is built from TRBV2 and TRBJ2-5; D perhaps matches TRBD1 (6 bases). V lost 4 bases and J 5 bases, leaving 17 bases between the germline ends. Germline V gene sequence: CDR1 SNHLY, CDR2 FYNNEI. The CDR3 runs 15 residues. The CDR3 sequence is CASSVQGQRTETQYF. The CDR3 DNA reads as TGTGCCAGCAGTGTACAGGGCCAGAGGACGGAGACCCAGTACTTC.

V gene TRBV27 combines with J gene TRBJ1-2, with unresolved D. The ends were cut back, 2 bases at V and 4 bases at J, with 8 bases in the middle. Germline-derived CDR1 and CDR2 are MNHEY and SMNVEV (reference sequence). CDR3 length equals 13 residues. CDR3 DNA sequence: TGTGCCAGCAGTTTAGAGGGCGGCTATGGCTACACCTTC. As protein: CASSLEGGYGYTF.

The chain recombines TRBV10-3 with TRBJ1-1, with TRBD1 identical over 8 bases. The CDR3 has 13 amino acids. Trimming cost V 6 bases and J 7 bases; bases outside gene matches: 7. Germline V gene sequence: CDR1 ENHRY, CDR2 SYGVKD. The CDR3 sequence is CAIRETGVFEAFF. In DNA form, the CDR3 reads TGTGCCATCAGGGAGACAGGGGTTTTTGAAGCTTTCTTT.

The rearrangement uses TRBV7-2 and TRBJ2-1, with TRBD2 matching over 9 bases. Germline V gene lookup returns CDR1 SGHTA and CDR2 FQGNSA. This CDR3 has 17 residues. Losses at the gene ends were 3 bases for V and 7 bases for J; bases not matched to a gene: 13. CDR3 in amino acids: CASSFSSLAGGQNEQFF. DNA for the CDR3: TGTGCCAGCAGCTTCTCAAGTCTGGCGGGGGGGCAAAATGAGCAGTTCTTC.

The V and J genes are TRBV3-1 (or the pseudogene TRBV3-2) and TRBJ1-5; D not certain. V lost 2 bases and J lost 5, with 7 bases in between. The length of the CDR3 is 13 residues. Germline-derived CDR1 and CDR2 are LGHDT and YNNKEL (reference sequence). The CDR3 DNA reads TGTGCCAGCAGCCAAAGTGGGCATCAGCCCCAGCATTTT. Translated: CASSQSGHQPQHF.

A single count supports this clone. The J gene is TRBJ1-3, the V gene TRBV3-1 (or the pseudogene TRBV3-2); TRBD1 is a possible D gene (5 bases). The germline gives CDR1 LGHDT, CDR2 YNNKEL (reference sequence). This CDR3 is 16 amino acids long. The V and J ends lost 2 bases and 1 base respectively, with 12 bases between them. CDR3 sequence (DNA): TGTGCCAGCAGCCAACTCATGACAGTTTCTGGAAACACCATATATTTT. Translated, it gives CASSQLMTVSGNTIYF.

The rearrangement links TRBV4-1 to TRBJ1-2; TRBD1 aligns across 7 bases. The CDR3 spans 13 residues. The germline CDR1 and CDR2 sequences are MGHRA and YSYEKL. The trim removed 4 bases at V and 5 bases at J, leaving 4 bases unmatched. The CDR3 nucleotides read TGCGCCAGCAGCCGAGACAGGGCGTATGGCTACACCTTC. This translates into CASSRDRAYGYTF.